The clone carrying this TCR beta chain was seen only a few times. Its antigen remains unidentified. The V end was cut by 1 base, the J end by 1 base, with 11 bases between. CDR3 size: 15 residues. Looked up from germline, CDR1 is SGHRS and CDR2 is YFSETQ. The study ran its PCR with 60 Vbeta and 13 Jbeta primers. Profiling relied on immunoSEQ multiplex PCR, and the TCRdb table lists in-frame clones only, not all of them. This table has approximately 100,000 clones, roughly 81% appearing once. The data are from a study of cytomegalovirus exposure and HLA in healthy donors. Study-wide results and limits: A further, later analysis showed that HLA-associated TCR beta chains (compared with equally common others) were more clonally expanded. Most TCR sequences proved rare, with some public TCRs found in many donors. Accounts indicate the classifier identified cytomegalovirus status with strong specificity and sensitivity.

The sample was PBMCs. This chain links TRBV5-1 with TRBJ1-1; D remains ambiguous. This sequence originates from a man aged 35 to 55 in good health and CMV-seronegative. The CDR3 here is CASSLTGNQNTEAFF. The CDR3 coding sequence is TGCGCCAGCAGCTTGACGGGAAATCAGAACACTGAAGCTTTCTTT.